This T cell receptor (beta chain) was sequenced in a study of cytomegalovirus exposure and HLA in healthy donors. This clone was seen a few times. Its matching antigen is unknown. V shed 6 bases and J 2 bases; nucleotides not matched to a gene: 9. The CDR3 contains 15 residues. Germline-derived CDR1 and CDR2 are MDHEN and SYDVKM. General observations from the study: It emerged from a later analysis that several of the most significant clusters appeared to be linked to common viral pathogens. With later analysis, a missense DCLRE1C variant became linked to TCR beta V- and J-gene trimming.

The PCR made use of 60 Vbeta and 13 Jbeta primers. In the authors' workflow: The authors later counted about 80 million unique TCR beta chains, 9 million to 14 million of them shared. Clones were read by immunoSEQ multiplex PCR, and TCRdb kept only the in-frame ones, dropping some. Clone size and V and J calls were adopted from that table, with D and trimming inferred from the DNA. The table lists some 170,000 clones, about 80% of them singletons. Sequencing used PBMCs. This chain connects TRBV28 to TRBJ1-2; 7 positions agree with TRBD1. This clonotype was obtained from a man aged 40-50 years in good health and CMV-seropositive. In DNA, the CDR3 is TGTGCCAGCAGCCTGATGGACAGGAAAAACTATGGCTACACCTTC. It is translated as CASSLMDRKNYGYTF.